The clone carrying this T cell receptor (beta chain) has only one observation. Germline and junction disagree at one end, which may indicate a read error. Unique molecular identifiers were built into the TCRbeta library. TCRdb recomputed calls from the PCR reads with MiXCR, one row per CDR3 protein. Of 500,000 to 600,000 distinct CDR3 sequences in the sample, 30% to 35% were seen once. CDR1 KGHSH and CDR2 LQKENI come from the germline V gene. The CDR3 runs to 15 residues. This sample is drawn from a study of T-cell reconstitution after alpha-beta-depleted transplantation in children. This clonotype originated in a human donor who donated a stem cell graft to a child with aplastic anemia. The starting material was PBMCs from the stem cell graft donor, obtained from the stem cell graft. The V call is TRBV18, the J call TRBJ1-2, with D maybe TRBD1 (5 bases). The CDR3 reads CASSPSGGSDYGDTF. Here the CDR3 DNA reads TGTGCCAGCTCACCCTCTGGGGGTTCGGACTATGGCGACACCTTC.